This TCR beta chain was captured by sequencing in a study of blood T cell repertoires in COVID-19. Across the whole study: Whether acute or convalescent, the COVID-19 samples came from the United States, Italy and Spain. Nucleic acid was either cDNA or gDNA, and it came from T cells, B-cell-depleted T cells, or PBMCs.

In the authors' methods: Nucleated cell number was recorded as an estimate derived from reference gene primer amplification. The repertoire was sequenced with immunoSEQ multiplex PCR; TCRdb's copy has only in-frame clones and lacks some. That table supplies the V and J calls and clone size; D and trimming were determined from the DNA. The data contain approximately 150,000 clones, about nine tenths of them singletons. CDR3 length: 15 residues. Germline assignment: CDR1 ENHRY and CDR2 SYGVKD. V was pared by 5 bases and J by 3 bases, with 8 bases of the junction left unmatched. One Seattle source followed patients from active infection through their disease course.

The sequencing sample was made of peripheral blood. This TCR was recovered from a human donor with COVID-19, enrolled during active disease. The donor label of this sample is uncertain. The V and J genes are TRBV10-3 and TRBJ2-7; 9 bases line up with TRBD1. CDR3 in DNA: TGTGCCATCAGTAGTCCGGGACAGGGATTCTACGAGCAGTACTTC. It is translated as CAISSPGQGFYEQYF.